One and the same sample provided the 5 T cell receptor beta chains below, sequenced in a study of control samples from healthy donors and cancer patients. The table came from immunoSEQ multiplex PCR; TCRdb's copy has only in-frame clones and leaves some out. Of about 82,000 clones in the sample, around 94% were seen once. Material for sequencing was blood. All receptors come from a woman younger than 35 in good health.

V is TRBV28 and J is TRBJ1-3; tentatively, D is TRBD1 (6 bases). The V end was cut by 2 bases, the J end by 4 bases, with 12 bases between. Germline V gene sequence: CDR1 MDHEN, CDR2 SYDVKM. The CDR3 has 15 amino acids. CDR3 loop: CASSLVTGRGNTIYF. The DNA of the CDR3 is TGTGCCAGCAGTTTAGTTACAGGGCGGGGAAACACCATATATTTT. Drawing the rest from reference TRBV28 and TRBJ1-3, the complete variable domain is DVKVTQSSRYLVKRTGEKVFLECVQDMDHENMFWYRQDPGLGLRLIYFSYDVKMKEKGDIPEGYSVSREKKERFSLILESASTNQTSMYLCASSLVTGRGNTIYFGEGSWLTVV.

V and J are TRBV6-1 and TRBJ1-2, with D hard to call. The CDR3 runs to 14 residues. Trimming took 0 bases from V and 8 from J, leaving 13 bases between them. Germline V gene sequence: CDR1 MNHNS, CDR2 SASEGT. CDR3 loop: CASSEAAGSMGYTF. In nucleotides, the CDR3 is TGTGCCAGCAGTGAAGCGGCAGGCTCTATGGGCTACACCTTC.

This clone was observed a single time. The V gene is TRBV29-1, the J gene TRBJ1-1; TRBD1 agrees at 7 bases. V lost 7 bases, J lost 5 bases, and 10 bases stayed unmatched. Looked up from germline, CDR1 is SQVTM and CDR2 is ANQGSEA. The CDR3 extends over 13 amino acids. The CDR3 sequence is CSGKTGITTEAFF. For the CDR3, the DNA is TGCAGCGGTAAGACAGGGATAACGACTGAAGCTTTCTTT.

This clone was detected a few times. The CDR3 is CASNTKTGNYGYTF. The CDR3 DNA reads TGTGCCAGCAACACAAAGACAGGGAACTATGGCTACACCTTC. The J gene is TRBJ1-2, the V gene TRBV5-4, with 7 bases lining up with TRBD1. Germline CDR1 reads SGHNT; CDR2 reads YYREEE (reference sequence). The CDR3 contains 14 residues. Germline trimming cut 6 bases from V and 2 bases from J; bases unmatched to any gene: 7.

This chain joins TRBV5-4 and TRBJ1-1; D may be TRBD1 (5 bases). The ends were cut back, 2 bases at V and 0 bases at J, with 8 bases in the middle. The germline CDR1 and CDR2 sequences are SGHNT and YYREEE (reference sequence). The CDR3 loop spans 14 amino acids. CDR3 loop: CASSFRQLNTEAFF. DNA of the CDR3: TGTGCCAGCAGCTTTAGACAGCTGAACACTGAAGCTTTCTTT.